These T cell receptor beta chains were read from a single sample in a study of shared clonotypes between healthy human individuals. Sequenced by immunoSEQ multiplex PCR; TCRdb stores in-frame clones only, minus some. The profile covers under 600,000 clones, with approximately 97% appearing a single time and less than 0.065% taken by the ten largest. Sequencing was performed on naive CD4+ T cells sorted from blood. The source of these receptors is a woman under 40 in good health. Both conserved end residues are trimmed from each CDR3. The size of a clone is reported for some rows only, either as once, few or many, or as a class for expanded clones.

v_call: TRBV28; j_call: TRBJ2-4; clone_size: NA; cdr3_aa: ASTRPLAKNIQY
v_call: TRBV19; j_call: TRBJ2-5; clone_size: NA; cdr3_aa: ASSQGGFGETQY
v_call: TRBV5-1; j_call: TRBJ2-1; clone_size: NA; cdr3_aa: ASSLNSGTEQF
v_call: TRBV2; j_call: TRBJ1-5; clone_size: NA; cdr3_aa: ASSLRASTASNQPQH
v_call: TRBV18; j_call: TRBJ2-2; clone_size: NA; cdr3_aa: ASSAPFMGAFGELF
v_call: TRBV5-1; j_call: TRBJ2-1; clone_size: NA; cdr3_aa: ASSLGLAGPHNEQF
v_call: TRBV27; j_call: TRBJ1-2; clone_size: NA; cdr3_aa: ASSSSPNYGYT
v_call: TRBV11-2; j_call: TRBJ2-2; clone_size: NA; cdr3_aa: ASRKAGNTGELF
v_call: TRBV5-4; j_call: TRBJ1-1; clone_size: NA; cdr3_aa: ASSSQGDTEAF
v_call: TRBV15; j_call: TRBJ1-5; clone_size: NA; cdr3_aa: ATSRTLGGEQPQH
v_call: TRBV30; j_call: TRBJ2-1; clone_size: NA; cdr3_aa: AWSWLRTSGSSGANEQF
v_call: TRBV5-4; j_call: TRBJ1-2; clone_size: NA; cdr3_aa: ASSFDRGQGGYT
v_call: TRBV5-1; j_call: TRBJ2-1; clone_size: NA; cdr3_aa: ASSLGQGNEQF
v_call: TRBV14; j_call: TRBJ2-1; clone_size: NA; cdr3_aa: ASSQQSFSEQF
v_call: TRBV11-3; j_call: TRBJ2-1; clone_size: NA; cdr3_aa: ASTLTESSYNEQF
v_call: TRBV11-2; j_call: TRBJ2-2; clone_size: NA; cdr3_aa: ASSSGQGLFTGELF
v_call: TRBV5-1; j_call: TRBJ1-1; clone_size: NA; cdr3_aa: ASSLDSTNTEAF
v_call: TRBV5-1; j_call: TRBJ2-3; clone_size: NA; cdr3_aa: ASLAGGTDTQY
v_call: TRBV29-1; j_call: TRBJ2-5; clone_size: NA; cdr3_aa: SVCPPGQGLETQY
v_call: TRBV7-3; j_call: TRBJ2-1; clone_size: NA; cdr3_aa: ASSPRGGTYNEQF
v_call: TRBV6-1; j_call: TRBJ1-2; clone_size: NA; cdr3_aa: ASSENRGNGYT
v_call: TRBV11-2; j_call: TRBJ2-2; clone_size: NA; cdr3_aa: ASTRGRQNTGELF
v_call: TRBV5-6; j_call: TRBJ1-2; clone_size: NA; cdr3_aa: ASSFRQNYGYT
v_call: TRBV28; j_call: TRBJ2-5; clone_size: NA; cdr3_aa: ASSAGLVRETQY
v_call: TRBV6-1; j_call: TRBJ2-7; clone_size: NA; cdr3_aa: ASSEIGQSYEQY
v_call: TRBV9; j_call: TRBJ2-7; clone_size: NA; cdr3_aa: ASSVDPGRGEQY
v_call: TRBV7-2; j_call: TRBJ1-5; clone_size: NA; cdr3_aa: ASSFGQGRQPQH
v_call: TRBV28; j_call: TRBJ2-7; clone_size: NA; cdr3_aa: ASSLVGTGPGLAGGSYEQY
v_call: TRBV14; j_call: TRBJ1-1; clone_size: NA; cdr3_aa: ASSRRGVGVLNTEAF
v_call: TRBV19; j_call: TRBJ2-3; clone_size: few; cdr3_aa: ASSSGTADTQY
v_call: TRBV30; j_call: TRBJ1-4; clone_size: NA; cdr3_aa: AWSVHRGREKLF
v_call: TRBV11-2; j_call: TRBJ2-2; clone_size: NA; cdr3_aa: ASSLLPRNTGELF
v_call: TRBV5-1; j_call: TRBJ2-7; clone_size: NA; cdr3_aa: ASSLGYEQY
v_call: TRBV4-1; j_call: TRBJ2-6; clone_size: NA; cdr3_aa: ASSQGGRASGANVLT
v_call: TRBV5-8; j_call: TRBJ1-5; clone_size: NA; cdr3_aa: ASSLGTVLNQPQH
v_call: TRBV5-4; j_call: TRBJ1-6; clone_size: NA; cdr3_aa: ASSLRGGQSPLH
v_call: TRBV5-1; j_call: TRBJ2-7; clone_size: NA; cdr3_aa: ASSLGGPLSVEQY
v_call: TRBV4-2; j_call: TRBJ2-7; clone_size: NA; cdr3_aa: ASSQANSGLGGEQY
v_call: TRBV18; j_call: TRBJ2-2; clone_size: once; cdr3_aa: ASSPRPGQGTGELF
v_call: TRBV18; j_call: TRBJ1-3; clone_size: few; cdr3_aa: ASSPTDGFSGNTIY
v_call: TRBV28; j_call: TRBJ1-2; clone_size: NA; cdr3_aa: ASSSGIDGNYGYT
v_call: TRBV19; j_call: TRBJ1-1; clone_size: NA; cdr3_aa: ASFRGNTEAF
v_call: TRBV5-1; j_call: TRBJ2-1; clone_size: NA; cdr3_aa: ASSLGGLANEQF